This T cell receptor (beta chain) comes out of a study of OX40 agonist ivuxolimab in advanced cancers. Turning to the study itself: Those treated in dose escalation had hepatocellular carcinoma, melanoma, renal cell cancer or head and neck cancer. The study, taken as a whole, reports: Among patients with partial responses at 0.1-3.0 mg/kg, clonal expansion was among the lowest. CD8+ T cells averaged more expanded clones than CD4+.

This clone was seen only once. Its matching antigen is unknown. The method was immunoSEQ multiplex PCR; TCRdb's version includes in-frame clones alone and lacks a portion of them. The data hold more than 95,000 clones, with roughly 92% observed a single time. The CDR3 has 15 amino acids. V lost 4 bases, J lost 1 base, and 6 bases stayed unmatched. Germline loops: CDR1 SGHDT, CDR2 YYEEEE. This chain links TRBV5-6 with TRBJ2-3; TRBD2 matches 7 bases. This clonotype was obtained from an adult with an advanced solid tumor such as melanoma, head and neck, liver or kidney cancer. The sequences come from CD4+ or CD8+ T cells sorted from blood, collected in a trial of the OX40 agonist ivuxolimab. The CDR3: CASSPTLARTDTQYF. The CDR3 DNA reads as TGTGCCAGCAGCCCCACACTAGCGCGCACAGATACGCAGTATTTT. Supplemented by reference TRBV5-6 and TRBJ2-3, the full variable domain reads DAGVTQSPTHLIKTRGQQVTLRCSPKSGHDTVSWYQQALGQGPQFIFQYYEEEERQRGNFPDRFSGHQFPNYSSELNVNALLLGDSALYLCASSPTLARTDTQYFGPGTRLTVL.